The rows below give T cell receptor beta chains drawn from one sample of a study of CD8 T cells in Susac syndrome. MiXCR was run by TCRdb on the immunoSEQ multiplex PCR reads, yielding one entry per CDR3 protein. Among about 300,000 distinct CDR3 sequences, almost 85% were seen once, and the ten largest hold 0.21%. The material sequenced was CD8+ T cells from PBMCs. The receptors come from a human donor with multiple sclerosis. Each CDR3 is given with its conserved first and last residue. Each record gives: J gene, V gene, D gene, clone size, CDR3 protein, CDR3 DNA. A D gene is named only where the DNA matches it firmly. Clone size, where shown, is once, few, many, or a class for clones that have expanded.

J gene: TRBJ2-7; V gene: TRBV10-3; D gene: TRBD2; clone size: -; CDR3 protein: CAISEPSGRYEQYF; CDR3 DNA: TGTGCCATCAGTGAGCCTAGCGGGAGATACGAGCAGTACTTC
J gene: TRBJ2-1; V gene: TRBV18; D gene: TRBD2; clone size: -; CDR3 protein: CASSPLWEGLVPNEQFF; CDR3 DNA: TGTGCCAGCTCACCGCTATGGGAGGGGCTAGTCCCAAATGAGCAGTTCTTC
J gene: TRBJ1-1; V gene: TRBV7-9; D gene: TRBD1; clone size: -; CDR3 protein: CAGDRVNTEAFF; CDR3 DNA: TGTGCCGGCGACAGGGTGAACACTGAAGCTTTCTTT
J gene: TRBJ2-1; V gene: TRBV11-1; D gene: TRBD2; clone size: -; CDR3 protein: CASRVTGSPSGTSSYNEQFF; CDR3 DNA: TGTGCCAGCAGGGTTACAGGGAGTCCCTCTGGGACTAGCTCCTACAATGAGCAGTTCTTC
J gene: TRBJ2-7; V gene: TRBV12-3/TRBV12-4; D gene: -; clone size: few; CDR3 protein: CASSLATNSYEQYF; CDR3 DNA: TGTGCCAGCAGTTTAGCTACGAATTCCTACGAGCAGTACTTC
J gene: TRBJ2-7; V gene: TRBV7-8; D gene: -; clone size: -; CDR3 protein: CASKGRAGTYEQYF; CDR3 DNA: TGTGCCAGCAAGGGTCGTGCAGGCACCTACGAGCAGTACTTC
J gene: TRBJ1-1; V gene: TRBV27; D gene: -; clone size: few; CDR3 protein: CASSLSGTGEAFF; CDR3 DNA: TGTGCCAGCAGTTTATCTGGAACCGGTGAAGCTTTCTTT
J gene: TRBJ2-6; V gene: TRBV28; D gene: -; clone size: -; CDR3 protein: CASSFRGAEFSSGANVLTF; CDR3 DNA: TGTGCCAGCAGTTTTCGGGGAGCCGAATTCAGCTCTGGGGCCAACGTCCTGACTTTC
J gene: TRBJ1-2; V gene: TRBV12-3/TRBV12-4; D gene: -; clone size: once; CDR3 protein: CASSLETHYGYTF; CDR3 DNA: TGTGCCAGCAGTCTCGAGACCCACTATGGCTACACCTTC
J gene: TRBJ2-1; V gene: TRBV9; D gene: TRBD1; clone size: -; CDR3 protein: CASSVALGQDEQFF; CDR3 DNA: TGTGCCAGCAGCGTAGCTCTCGGACAGGACGAGCAGTTCTTC
J gene: TRBJ2-7; V gene: TRBV30; D gene: -; clone size: -; CDR3 protein: CAWSPTGPNEQYF; CDR3 DNA: TGTGCCTGGAGTCCAACAGGGCCGAACGAGCAGTACTTC
J gene: TRBJ2-1; V gene: TRBV14; D gene: -; clone size: -; CDR3 protein: CASSPLTGSTGNEQFF; CDR3 DNA: TGTGCCAGCAGCCCCTTAACAGGGTCAACCGGGAATGAGCAGTTCTTC
J gene: TRBJ1-4; V gene: TRBV9; D gene: -; clone size: -; CDR3 protein: CASSVAAREREKLFF; CDR3 DNA: TGTGCCAGCAGCGTAGCGGCCAGGGAGAGAGAAAAACTGTTTTTT
J gene: TRBJ2-1; V gene: TRBV28; D gene: -; clone size: -; CDR3 protein: CASSREGGVPYNEQFF; CDR3 DNA: TGTGCCAGCAGTCGCGAGGGGGGTGTTCCCTACAATGAGCAGTTCTTC
J gene: TRBJ2-4; V gene: TRBV27; D gene: TRBD1; clone size: once; CDR3 protein: CASMDRTENIQYF; CDR3 DNA: TGTGCCAGCATGGACAGGACCGAAAACATTCAGTACTTC
J gene: TRBJ1-4; V gene: TRBV11-2; D gene: -; clone size: once; CDR3 protein: CASSLAGGAANEKLFF; CDR3 DNA: TGTGCCAGCAGCTTAGCCGGGGGGGCGGCTAATGAAAAACTGTTTTTT
J gene: TRBJ2-7; V gene: TRBV18; D gene: TRBD1; clone size: -; CDR3 protein: CASSSPRQGLYEQYF; CDR3 DNA: TGTGCCAGCTCATCGCCCAGACAGGGCCTCTACGAGCAGTACTTC
J gene: TRBJ2-7; V gene: TRBV5-6; D gene: -; clone size: -; CDR3 protein: CASSLDVNYEQYF; CDR3 DNA: TGTGCCAGCAGCTTAGACGTGAACTACGAGCAGTACTTC
J gene: TRBJ2-7; V gene: TRBV18; D gene: -; clone size: few; CDR3 protein: CASSPARDFSYEQYF; CDR3 DNA: TGTGCCAGCTCACCAGCCAGGGATTTCTCCTACGAGCAGTACTTC
J gene: TRBJ2-5; V gene: TRBV9; D gene: TRBD2; clone size: -; CDR3 protein: CASTPTSVRETQYF; CDR3 DNA: TGTGCCAGCACCCCGACTAGCGTGAGAGAGACCCAGTACTTC
J gene: TRBJ2-2; V gene: TRBV10-2; D gene: -; clone size: -; CDR3 protein: CASRSGTSGNTGELFF; CDR3 DNA: TGCGCCAGCAGGAGCGGAACCAGCGGGAACACCGGGGAGCTGTTTTTT
J gene: TRBJ2-7; V gene: TRBV7-2; D gene: -; clone size: -; CDR3 protein: CASSLFGAEAYEQYF; CDR3 DNA: TGTGCCAGCAGCTTATTTGGAGCGGAGGCCTACGAGCAGTACTTC
J gene: TRBJ1-3; V gene: TRBV12-3/TRBV12-4; D gene: -; clone size: -; CDR3 protein: CASSLGGNTIYF; CDR3 DNA: TGTGCCAGCAGTTTAGGTGGAAACACCATATATTTT
J gene: TRBJ1-1; V gene: TRBV6-2/TRBV6-3; D gene: TRBD1; clone size: few; CDR3 protein: CASSPRQGMTEAFF; CDR3 DNA: TGTGCCAGCAGTCCACGACAGGGGATGACTGAAGCTTTCTTT
J gene: TRBJ1-2; V gene: TRBV4-1; D gene: -; clone size: -; CDR3 protein: CASSQNPGSVYGYTF; CDR3 DNA: TGCGCCAGCAGCCAAAACCCGGGGAGCGTATATGGCTACACCTTC
J gene: TRBJ2-3; V gene: TRBV29-1; D gene: -; clone size: -; CDR3 protein: CSVDAGANTDTQYF; CDR3 DNA: TGCAGCGTTGATGCGGGGGCTAACACAGATACGCAGTATTTT
J gene: TRBJ1-2; V gene: TRBV29-1; D gene: -; clone size: -; CDR3 protein: CSVRTYGYTF; CDR3 DNA: TGCAGCGTGCGGACCTATGGCTACACCTTC
J gene: TRBJ1-2; V gene: TRBV2; D gene: TRBD1; clone size: -; CDR3 protein: CASSDGDSYGYTF; CDR3 DNA: TGTGCCAGCAGTGACGGGGACAGCTATGGCTACACCTTC
J gene: TRBJ2-7; V gene: TRBV7-9; D gene: -; clone size: -; CDR3 protein: CASSLLPGTETYEQYF; CDR3 DNA: TGTGCCAGCAGCTTATTACCCGGGACGGAGACCTACGAGCAGTACTTC
J gene: TRBJ2-3; V gene: TRBV9; D gene: TRBD1; clone size: once; CDR3 protein: CASSVRGGSGGSTDTQYF; CDR3 DNA: TGTGCCAGCAGCGTTAGGGGCGGCTCAGGGGGTAGCACAGATACGCAGTATTTT
J gene: TRBJ2-1; V gene: TRBV20-1; D gene: TRBD2; clone size: -; CDR3 protein: CSARDRGLAGGRVWNEQFF; CDR3 DNA: TGCAGTGCTAGAGATAGGGGACTAGCGGGAGGGCGGGTTTGGAATGAGCAGTTCTTC
J gene: TRBJ2-1; V gene: TRBV28; D gene: -; clone size: -; CDR3 protein: CASRETLTYSYNEQFF; CDR3 DNA: TGTGCCAGCAGAGAGACCCTGACCTACTCCTACAATGAGCAGTTCTTC
J gene: TRBJ2-7; V gene: TRBV14; D gene: -; clone size: -; CDR3 protein: CASSQGNYEQYF; CDR3 DNA: TGTGCCAGCAGCCAAGGGAACTACGAGCAGTACTTC
J gene: TRBJ2-4; V gene: TRBV6-2/TRBV6-3; D gene: -; clone size: -; CDR3 protein: CASSYGGNAKNIQYF; CDR3 DNA: TGTGCCAGCAGTTACGGAGGGAACGCCAAAAACATTCAGTACTTC
J gene: TRBJ1-5; V gene: TRBV27; D gene: TRBD1; clone size: -; CDR3 protein: CASSTGTDLINQPQHF; CDR3 DNA: TGTGCCAGCAGTACCGGGACAGACCTAATCAATCAGCCCCAGCATTTT